One sample yielded the 8 T cell receptor beta chains listed below, sequenced in a study of blood T cell repertoires in COVID-19 (TCRdb year 2020). The library was generated by the immunoSEQ multiplex PCR assay. TCRdb limited this immuneACCESS table to in-frame rearrangements with V and J called. A share of clones is missing; checked studies link under half to unresolved V genes, and the rest is unexplained. In all, the sample holds some 300,000 clones, and around 89% of those were seen once. 9.5% of the sample lies in the top ten. Input material: PBMCs or T cells enriched from blood (not recorded which). Receptors originate from a woman aged 40 to 50 who had recovered from COVID-19.

The chain combines TRBV5-1 with TRBJ2-3; 10 bases map to TRBD2. Germline V gene data show CDR1 as SGHRS and CDR2 as YFSETQ. The CDR3 is made up of 14 amino acids. V was clipped by 2 bases and J by 5 bases; unmatched bases: 2. CDR3 amino acids: CASSLAGGIDTQYF. The CDR3 DNA is TGCGCCAGCAGCTTAGCGGGGGGGATAGATACGCAGTATTTT. Complete variable domain (other parts from reference TRBV5-1 and TRBJ2-3): KAGVTQTPRYLIKTRGQQVTLSCSPISGHRSVSWYQQTPGQGLQFLFEYFSETQRNKGNFPGRFSGRQFSNSRSEMNVSTLELGDSALYLCASSLAGGIDTQYFGPGTRLTVL.

A word on this clone: The junction shows a germline mismatch at one end, possibly a read error. The gene calls are TRBV7-9 and TRBJ1-1; no clear D gene. The CDR3 totals 13 residues. The germline V gene has CDR1 SEHNR and CDR2 FQNEAQ (reference sequence). CDR3 in amino acids: CASSGLVNTEAFF. The DNA of the CDR3 is TGTGCCAGCAGCGGACTGGTGAATACTGAAGCTTTCTTT.

This rearrangement joins TRBV11-2 to TRBJ2-2; tentatively, D is TRBD1 (5 bases). Trimming removed 3 bases at V and 0 bases at J, with 5 bases between. The CDR3 contains 14 residues. Germline values: CDR1 SGHAT, CDR2 FQNNGV. In DNA form, the CDR3 reads TGTGCCAGCAGCTTGGGGCCGAACACCGGGGAGCTGTTTTTT. The encoded protein is CASSLGPNTGELFF.

This clone was picked up one time. The rearrangement uses TRBV9 and TRBJ2-3, with D maybe TRBD1 (6 bases). Germline lookup yields CDR1 SGDLS and CDR2 YYNGEE. Trimming took off 0 bases at V and 2 bases at J, with 10 bases between the two ends. The CDR3 contains 15 residues. DNA of the CDR3: TGTGCCAGCAGCGTAGGACAGGTGGACACAGATACGCAGTATTTT. Translation gives CASSVGQVDTDTQYF.

This chain links TRBV6-5 with TRBJ2-3; 7 nucleotides line up with TRBD1. The CDR3 runs 13 residues. Germline-derived CDR1 and CDR2 are MNHEY and SVGAGI. J gave up 4 bases and V 6 bases, and 4 bases lay outside the gene matches. This CDR3 is CASRFQGADTQYF. CDR3 nucleotides: TGTGCCAGCAGATTCCAGGGGGCAGATACGCAGTATTTT.

The chain has TRBV30 and TRBJ1-1, with D tentatively TRBD1 (6 bases). CDR1 and CDR2 from the germline V gene are GTSNPN and SVGIG (reference sequence). V lost 0 bases, J lost 3 bases, and 11 bases lay in between. This CDR3 has 14 amino acids. CDR3 nucleotide sequence: TGTGCCTGGAGTGTAGGGGGGGGTTACACTGAAGCTTTCTTT. Translated: CAWSVGGGYTEAFF.

This chain links TRBV7-6 with TRBJ2-5; D is possibly TRBD1 (5 bases). CDR3 size: 17 residues. Germline V gene lookup returns CDR1 SGHVS and CDR2 FNYEAQ. V dropped 1 base and J dropped 3 bases, with 18 bases sitting between them. The CDR3: CASSLVGAGLQEETQYF. DNA of the CDR3: TGTGCCAGCAGCTTAGTAGGAGCAGGGCTACAGGAAGAGACCCAGTACTTC.

The V and J genes are TRBV9 and TRBJ2-1, with TRBD2 as a possible D gene (5 bases). Germline CDR1 is SGDLS and CDR2 is YYNGEE. The CDR3 is made up of 17 amino acids. Trimming stripped 1 base from V and 3 bases from J, with 17 bases between. CDR3 DNA: TGTGCCAGCAGCGTAAACGGCGTGTGGGAGCACTACAATGAGCAGTTCTTC. Translation gives CASSVNGVWEHYNEQFF.